A single sample is the source of the 14 T cell receptor beta chains below, sequenced in a study of CD8 T cells in Susac syndrome. The RNA input was roughly 0.5 to 1 ug, and it was reverse transcribed with random hexamers. Via MiXCR, TCRdb re-called the immunoSEQ multiplex PCR reads, giving one row per CDR3 protein. The sample yields about 84,000 distinct CDR3 sequences, 80% to 95% seen once. Specimen: CD8+ T cells from PBMCs. Receptors originate from a human donor in good health.

The V call is TRBV25-1, the J call TRBJ2-5; D not certain. The length of the CDR3 is 14 residues. The germline V gene encodes CDR1 MGHDK and CDR2 SYGVNS. Trimming took off 1 base at V and 2 bases at J, with 8 bases between the two ends. CDR3 coding DNA: TGTGCCAGCAGTGAATCGGAGAATCAAGAGACCCAGTACTTC. It translates to CASSESENQETQYF.

The V and J genes are TRBV20-1 and TRBJ2-1; 12 bases line up with TRBD2. The germline gives CDR1 DFQATT, CDR2 SNEGSKA (reference sequence). The CDR3 is 14 amino acids. Trimming took 6 bases from V and 12 from J; bases not matched to a gene: 12. CDR3 amino acids: CSAPGLAGGPLQFF. The CDR3 DNA sequence: TGCAGTGCCCCCGGCCTAGCGGGGGGGCCATTGCAGTTCTTC.

V usage is TRBV4-2 and J usage is TRBJ2-1; TRBD2 matches 9 bases. Germline V gives CDR1 LGHNA, CDR2 YNFKEQ. The CDR3 runs to 17 residues. After removal of 3 bases from V and 8 bases from J, the junction contained 14 bases not matched to a gene. The CDR3 spells CASSQGGSASGVDEQFF. In DNA form, the CDR3 reads TGTGCCAGCAGCCAGGGAGGATCCGCTAGCGGGGTAGATGAGCAGTTCTTC.

The rearrangement joins TRBV7-2 to TRBJ2-7, with 8 bases that match TRBD2. Germline CDR1 reads SGHTA; CDR2 reads FQGNSA. J lost 6 bases, V lost 3 bases, and 4 bases had no gene match. CDR3 length: 13 residues. The CDR3 coding sequence is TGTGCCAGCAGCTTCCTAGCGGGTCGCGAGCAGTACTTC. It specifies CASSFLAGREQYF.

This rearrangement joins TRBV10-3 to TRBJ1-2, with D perhaps matching TRBD1 (6 bases). The CDR3 loop spans 14 amino acids. The germline V gene has CDR1 ENHRY and CDR2 SYGVKD. The germline V and J ends were trimmed by 2 bases and 4 bases, with 11 bases remaining between them. CDR3 sequence reads: CAISEDTGIYGYTF. The CDR3 bases are TGTGCCATCAGTGAGGATACAGGGATCTATGGCTACACCTTC.

The rearrangement uses TRBV27 and TRBJ2-2; D is unresolved. Trimming pared 1 base from V and 3 bases from J, leaving 18 bases between. The CDR3 loop spans 18 amino acids. In germline, CDR1 is MNHEY, CDR2 SMNVEV (reference sequence). The CDR3 reads CASSLWVSVRRDTGELFF. The CDR3 nucleotides are TGTGCCAGCAGTTTATGGGTGAGCGTACGGCGAGACACCGGGGAGCTGTTTTTT.

The J gene is TRBJ1-1, the V gene TRBV29-1, with a weak D call TRBD1 (6 bases). This CDR3 has 10 amino acids. CDR1 and CDR2 (germline): SQVTM, ANQGSEA. V lost 6 bases and J lost 6, with 8 bases in between. The CDR3 region is CSVHRAEAFF. Written as DNA, the CDR3 is TGCAGCGTCCACAGGGCTGAAGCTTTCTTT.

The chain recombines TRBV7-9 with TRBJ1-2, with no clear D. This CDR3 comprises 13 residues. Trimming cost V 1 base and J 8 bases, with 11 bases left between them. The germline V gene encodes CDR1 SEHNR and CDR2 FQNEAQ (reference sequence). CDR3 loop: CASSLGAAKGYTF. For the CDR3, the DNA is TGTGCCAGCAGCTTAGGGGCTGCCAAGGGCTACACCTTC.

The chain links TRBV29-1 to TRBJ1-3, with D uncertain. The CDR3 spans 11 residues. The germline CDR1 and CDR2 sequences are SQVTM and ANQGSEA. Trimming pared 1 base from V and 4 bases from J, leaving 2 bases between. The CDR3 DNA follows: TGCAGCGTTGAAGGGGGAAACACCATATATTTT. It specifies CSVEGGNTIYF.

This chain links TRBV5-1 with TRBJ1-1; the match to TRBD1 covers 7 bases. CDR1 is SGHRS, CDR2 YFSETQ, per germline. With V trimmed by 0 bases and J by 4 bases, 3 bases remained unmatched. The CDR3 sequence is 14 residues long. CDR3 coding DNA: TGCGCCAGCAGCTTGGGACAGGGTCTCACTGAAGCTTTCTTT. It is translated as CASSLGQGLTEAFF.

This sequence joins TRBV10-2 and TRBJ1-2, with D uncertain. Trimming shortened V by 2 bases and J by 7 bases, and 14 bases separated the two germline ends. The germline gives CDR1 WSHSY, CDR2 SAAADI. The CDR3 runs to 14 residues. This CDR3 reads CASSEGRKFIGYTF. CDR3 sequence (DNA): TGCGCCAGCAGTGAGGGACGGAAGTTTATTGGCTACACCTTC.

The genes are TRBV29-1 and TRBJ1-1, with 7 bases lining up with TRBD1. CDR3 size: 13 residues. The germline CDR1 and CDR2 sequences are SQVTM and ANQGSEA. With V trimmed by 7 bases and J by 3 bases, 8 bases remained unmatched. CDR3 bases: TGCAGCGCCCTAGGGGGGACAGACACTGAAGCTTTCTTT. Protein: CSALGGTDTEAFF.

V gene TRBV5-4 combines with J gene TRBJ1-5; D not resolved. Germline-derived CDR1 and CDR2 are SGHNT and YYREEE (reference sequence). Trimming left V 3 bases short and J 4 bases short, with 8 bases between. CDR3 length: 13 residues. The CDR3 here is CASSSGPNQPQHF. In DNA, the CDR3 is TGTGCCAGCAGCTCAGGTCCTAATCAGCCCCAGCATTTT.

This sequence joins TRBV7-3 and TRBJ2-7, with TRBD2 matching over 7 bases. Germline-derived CDR1 and CDR2 are SGHTA and FQGTGA. V gave up 2 bases and J gave up 1 base; unmatched junction bases: 5. The CDR3 contains 15 residues. The CDR3 reads CASSLSSGESYEQYF. CDR3 DNA sequence: TGTGCCAGCAGCTTATCAAGCGGGGAGTCCTACGAGCAGTACTTC.